The clone carrying this T cell receptor beta chain showed up just a few times. This record comes from a study of neoadjuvant anti-PD-1 for oral cavity cancer. Study at large: Most patients had three to four biweekly doses of 3 mg/kg nivolumab before resection.

Most tumor samples had roughly 4.5 ug input DNA in two replicates. TCRdb's table, derived via immunoSEQ multiplex PCR, lists solely in-frame clones and lacks some. The sample includes some 10,000 clones, 63% of them seen just once. The time point is: after neoadjuvant nivolumab, at surgical resection. The receptor's source is a person aged 35-80 years with oral cavity squamous cell carcinoma. The specimen comprised tumor tissue, sampled after nivolumab (anti-PD-1) treatment.

The CDR3 spells CASSPYMDRNYEQYF. The CDR3 DNA reads as TGTGCCAGCAGCCCATATATGGACAGGAACTACGAGCAGTACTTC. The chain is built from TRBV9 and TRBJ2-7; 7 nucleotides align to TRBD1. J lost 3 bases, V lost 4 bases, and 10 bases had no gene match. The CDR3 has 15 residues. In germline, CDR1 is SGDLS, CDR2 YYNGEE.